The source of this TCR beta chain is a study of blood T cells in healthy people across ages. General study findings and limits: Unsorted PBMCs ruled out conclusive naive versus antigen-experienced comparison. Those diversity estimates obtained from one million T cells were thought to be underestimates. Older age coincided with a roughly linear decline in TCR beta diversity per million T cells.

The CDR3 loop spans 16 amino acids. Germline CDR1 and CDR2: MNHNS and SASEGT. This clonotype was counted only a few times. Its antigen remains unidentified. One end of the junction does not line up with germline, which may come from a read error. PCR was performed a second time for roughly 7 to 12 cycles using a sample-barcoded 5' primer and a J-beta primer mix. Unique molecular identifiers of 12 random nucleotides labeled each cDNA. TCRdb ran MiXCR on the 5' RACE reads and lists one entry per CDR3 protein. The sample lists about 900,000 distinct CDR3 sequences; 48% were seen once. The J gene is TRBJ1-4, the V gene TRBV6-1, with a tentative D call TRBD1 (6 bases). Sequenced: blood. The sequence was collected from a man aged 25 to 40 in good health. The CDR3 DNA reads as TGTGCCAGCAACCCAAACACAGGGTTCCCCAAGGAAAAGCTGTTTTTT. As protein: CASNPNTGFPKEKLFF.